Below, 29 T cell receptor beta chains from the same sample are listed, as sequenced in a study of blood T cell repertoires in COVID-19. Repertoires were generated with immunoSEQ multiplex PCR, while TCRdb's copy carries only in-frame clones and drops some. The sample lists around 100,000 clones, around 90% occurring once. Sequencing input: peripheral blood. The receptors originated from a human donor in a cohort sampled during active COVID-19.

In DNA form, the CDR3 reads TGTGCCAGCAGCTCGACAGGGAACAGTGAGCAGTTCTTC. This translates into CASSSTGNSEQFF. This chain uses TRBV5-6 with TRBJ2-1; TRBD1 agrees at 7 bases. The CDR3 contains 13 residues. V was pared by 3 bases and J by 9 bases, with 6 bases of the junction left unmatched. In germline, CDR1 is SGHDT, CDR2 YYEEEE.

The chain joins TRBV28 to TRBJ2-1, with 10 bases that match TRBD2. The CDR3 sequence is 17 residues long. The ends lost 3 bases at V and 4 bases at J; junction bases unmatched: 9. Germline V CDR1 and CDR2: MDHEN, SYDVKM. The DNA of the CDR3 is TGTGCCAGCAGTTTGTGGATTTCAGCGGGAGGGTACAATGAGCAGTTCTTC. Protein sequence: CASSLWISAGGYNEQFF.

The V and J genes are TRBV6-4 and TRBJ2-3; 8 nucleotides agree with TRBD2. This CDR3 spans 15 amino acids. The V segment lost 0 bases and the J segment 1 base; nucleotides outside the gene matches: 0. Germline V lookup: CDR1 MRHNA, CDR2 SNTAGT. DNA for the CDR3: TGTGCCAGCAGTGACTCCGGGGGGGGCACAGATACGCAGTATTTT. As protein: CASSDSGGGTDTQYF.

V and J are TRBV20-1 and TRBJ2-5, with D perhaps matching TRBD1 (5 bases). Germline V gene lookup returns CDR1 DFQATT and CDR2 SNEGSKA (reference sequence). The V end lost 3 bases, the J end lost 4 bases, and 12 bases lay between the germline ends. The CDR3 has 13 amino acids. The CDR3 is CSASQGPGETQYF. The CDR3, as DNA: TGCAGTGCTAGTCAGGGCCCTGGAGAGACCCAGTACTTC.

V gene TRBV11-3 combines with J gene TRBJ2-3; 7 bases agree with TRBD2. Germline V lookup: CDR1 SGHNT, CDR2 YENEEA. The CDR3 consists of 17 residues. J lost 4 bases, V lost 3 bases, and 13 bases had no gene match. The CDR3 sequence: CASSFTILGGKADTQYF. The CDR3 DNA reads TGTGCCAGCAGCTTCACCATACTGGGGGGGAAGGCAGATACGCAGTATTTT.

V gene TRBV18 combines with J gene TRBJ1-1; perhaps TRBD1 as D (5 bases). V gave up 2 bases and J gave up 3 bases, with 16 bases separating them. This CDR3 region has 16 residues. Germline V gene data show CDR1 as KGHSH and CDR2 as LQKENI. The chain's CDR3 is CASSPDAGGEYTEAFF. CDR3 DNA sequence: TGTGCCAGCTCACCAGATGCTGGGGGGGAATACACTGAAGCTTTCTTT.

The chain joins TRBV7-3 to TRBJ1-1; tentatively, D is TRBD1 (5 bases). Trimming removed 4 bases at V and 1 base at J, with 10 bases between. CDR3 size: 14 residues. Germline-derived CDR1 and CDR2 are SGHTA and FQGTGA. This CDR3 is CASSSGQPNTEAFF. The CDR3 region has the DNA TGTGCCAGCAGCTCAGGACAACCGAACACTGAAGCTTTCTTT.

In its sample, this clone was seen once. J is TRBJ2-5 and V is TRBV5-1; 15 bases fit TRBD2. The CDR3 consists of 15 residues. Looked up from germline, CDR1 is SGHRS and CDR2 is YFSETQ. The V and J ends lost 4 bases and 4 bases, in that order; junction bases with no gene match: 2. The CDR3 loop is CASSRGLAGGETQYF. CDR3 DNA: TGCGCCAGCAGCAGGGGACTAGCGGGGGGAGAGACCCAGTACTTC.

V is TRBV21-1 and J is TRBJ2-5; TRBD2, the table's D call, was not compared with the DNA. TRBV21-1 is deemed a pseudogene. CDR3 size: 19 residues. The CDR3 here is CASSTGPGLAGGPRETQYF. CDR3 nucleotides: TGTGCCAGCAGCACCGGACCGGGACTAGCGGGGGGGCCGAGAGAGACCCAGTACTTC.

This chain uses TRBV12-3 or TRBV12-4 with TRBJ2-7; 8 bases line up with TRBD1. V was clipped by 5 bases and J by 6 bases; unmatched bases: 6. The CDR3 extends over 13 amino acids. The CDR3 is CASSHRQGSEQYF. CDR3 nucleotides: TGTGCCAGCAGTCACCGACAGGGGAGCGAGCAGTACTTC.

The chain recombines TRBV7-6 with TRBJ2-7; tentatively, D is TRBD2 (5 bases). There are 14 residues in the CDR3. The germline V gene encodes CDR1 SGHVS and CDR2 FNYEAQ. V shed 5 bases and J shed 6 bases, with 17 bases lying between them. The CDR3 reads CASSEGVASTEQYF. CDR3 in DNA: TGTGCCAGCAGCGAGGGAGTCGCTTCGACCGAGCAGTACTTC.

This sequence joins TRBV19 and TRBJ2-2; D is perhaps TRBD2 (5 bases). CDR1 and CDR2 from the germline V gene are LNHDA and SQIVND (reference sequence). The V end lost 6 bases, the J end lost 6 bases, and 14 bases lay between the germline ends. The CDR3 extends over 14 amino acids. The CDR3 reads CASRLRLGAGELFF. As DNA, the CDR3 is TGTGCCAGTAGGCTCCGTCTCGGGGCCGGGGAGCTGTTTTTT.

This clone was counted once. V usage is TRBV7-2 and J usage is TRBJ1-2, with TRBD1 as a possible D gene (6 bases). The V and J ends lost 1 base and 4 bases respectively, with 13 bases between them. This CDR3 contains 15 residues. Germline V CDR1 and CDR2: SGHTA, FQGNSA. The CDR3 DNA reads TGTGCCAGCAGCTTAGAAGGACAGCCCTTCTATGGCTACACCTTC. The encoded protein is CASSLEGQPFYGYTF.

The CDR3 is CSVDRLGTYEQYF. DNA of the CDR3: TGCAGCGTTGACAGACTAGGGACCTACGAGCAGTACTTC. V and J are TRBV29-1 and TRBJ2-7, with a weak D call TRBD2 (6 bases). The CDR3 sequence is 13 residues long. The V gene lost 3 bases and the J gene lost 2 bases, with 11 bases spanning the gap. Germline loops: CDR1 SQVTM, CDR2 ANQGSEA.

The chain links TRBV11-3 to TRBJ1-1; D uncertain. The germline V gene has CDR1 SGHNT and CDR2 YENEEA. Trimming took 0 bases from V and 4 from J, leaving 12 bases between them. The CDR3 is 15 residues long. CDR3 loop: CASSLDGNRGTEAFF. CDR3 coding DNA: TGTGCCAGCAGCTTAGATGGTAATCGGGGCACTGAAGCTTTCTTT.

This sequence joins TRBV30 and TRBJ1-5; TRBD1 matches at 12 bases. Trimming cost V 3 bases and J 6 bases; bases outside gene matches: 3. The CDR3 totals 14 residues. The germline gives CDR1 GTSNPN, CDR2 SVGIG (reference sequence). For the CDR3, the DNA is TGTGCCTGGAGGGGACAGGGGGCGGGTCAGCCCCAGCATTTT. Translation gives CAWRGQGAGQPQHF.

The chain employs TRBV5-5 and TRBJ1-2; 8 bases agree with TRBD1. The CDR3 is 12 amino acids. V was pared by 3 bases and J by 6 bases, with 1 base of the junction left unmatched. Germline V gene data show CDR1 as SGHKS and CDR2 as YYEKEE (reference sequence). In DNA, the CDR3 is TGTGCCAGCAGCTGGACAGGGAATGGCTACACCTTC. Protein: CASSWTGNGYTF. Looking up the rest from reference TRBV5-5 and TRBJ1-2 gives the full variable domain: DAGVTQSPTHLIKTRGQQVTLRCSPISGHKSVSWYQQVLGQGPQFIFQYYEKEERGRGNFPDRFSARQFPNYSSELNVNALLLGDSALYLCASSWTGNGYTFGSGTRLTVV.

The chain couples TRBV4-1 to TRBJ1-4, with 9 bases aligning to TRBD1. Germline V gene data show CDR1 as MGHRA and CDR2 as YSYEKL. V was clipped by 3 bases and J by 7 bases; unmatched bases: 6. This CDR3 is built from 15 residues. The CDR3 loop is CASSQDRGFSEKLFF. CDR3 nucleotides: TGCGCCAGCAGCCAGGACAGGGGATTCAGTGAAAAACTGTTTTTT.

This rearrangement joins TRBV27 to TRBJ2-1; TRBD2 matches 11 bases. The CDR3 contains 17 residues. Germline CDR1 MNHEY, CDR2 SMNVEV (reference sequence). The V segment lost 1 base and the J segment 2 bases; nucleotides outside the gene matches: 4. The CDR3 DNA reads as TGTGCCAGCAGTTTATACTTTAGCGGGAGGGCCTACAATGAGCAGTTCTTC. Amino acid sequence: CASSLYFSGRAYNEQFF.

Here the CDR3 DNA reads TGTGCCAGCAGTTACCCAGGCGGCGGGAGTGCAGATACGCAGTATTTT. This gives the protein CASSYPGGGSADTQYF. The chain links TRBV6-5 to TRBJ2-3; 7 nucleotides line up with TRBD2. The CDR3 spans 16 residues. Germline CDR1 MNHEY, CDR2 SVGAGI. J lost 4 bases, V lost 2 bases, and 9 bases had no gene match.

J is TRBJ1-5 and V is TRBV6-5; D might be TRBD1 (5 bases). CDR1 and CDR2 from the germline V gene are MNHEY and SVGAGI. With 4 bases removed from V and 6 bases from J, the gap between germline ends came to 13 bases. The length of the CDR3 is 14 residues. The CDR3, as DNA: TGTGCCAGCAGTTTCCAGGGTGTGAGTCAGCCCCAGCATTTT. This gives the protein CASSFQGVSQPQHF.

The chain joins TRBV27 to TRBJ1-1, with 7 bases fitting TRBD1. Germline values: CDR1 MNHEY, CDR2 SMNVEV (reference sequence). The CDR3 contains 13 residues. The trim removed 7 bases at V and 9 bases at J, leaving 11 bases unmatched. The CDR3 region has the DNA TGTGCCAGCATTCGACAGGGCCAACGGAAAGCTTTCTTT. This sequence encodes CASIRQGQRKAFF.

The J gene is TRBJ2-3, the V gene TRBV27, with 12 nucleotides matching TRBD2. Per germline, CDR1 MNHEY and CDR2 SMNVEV (reference sequence). J gave up 7 bases and V 4 bases, and 3 bases lay outside the gene matches. The CDR3 has 14 residues. The CDR3 sequence: CASSWTSGANTQYF. DNA of the CDR3: TGTGCCAGCAGTTGGACTAGCGGGGCAAATACGCAGTATTTT.

The chain couples TRBV19 to TRBJ1-1; D is ambiguous. The V end was cut by 2 bases, the J end by 0 bases, with 10 bases between. This CDR3 region has 15 residues. Germline assignment: CDR1 LNHDA and CDR2 SQIVND (reference sequence). The CDR3 bases are TGTGCCAGTAGTATATCAGGTGGGCTGAACACTGAAGCTTTCTTT. Translated: CASSISGGLNTEAFF.

This clone occurred a few times. The rearrangement uses TRBV3-1 (or the pseudogene TRBV3-2) and TRBJ2-1; D gene unclear. The CDR3 sequence is 12 residues long. Germline CDR1 is LGHDT and CDR2 is YNNKEL (reference sequence). The V end was cut by 1 base, the J end by 4 bases, with 2 bases between. The CDR3 coding sequence is TGTGCCAGCAGCCAAGCGTACAATGAGCAGTTCTTC. It codes for CASSQAYNEQFF.

On this clone: The same CDR3 can be traced to other DNA sequences in this sample. The chain is built from TRBV7-9 and TRBJ2-7, with 12 nucleotides matching TRBD2. The CDR3 runs 14 residues. Germline values: CDR1 SEHNR, CDR2 FQNEAQ (reference sequence). J gave up 1 base and V 5 bases, and 0 bases lay outside the gene matches. The DNA of the CDR3 is TGTGCCAGCAGCGGGACTAGCGGGTCCTACGAGCAGTACTTC. Translating it yields CASSGTSGSYEQYF.

This clone showed up just once. This chain connects TRBV5-8 to TRBJ1-4; 9 nucleotides align to TRBD1. The germline CDR1 and CDR2 sequences are SGHTS and YDEGEE. There are 15 residues in the CDR3. The junction had 10 bases not matched to a gene; V was cut back by 5 bases and J by 8 bases. The CDR3 sequence: CASSLTGTGTEKLFF. The CDR3 DNA sequence: TGTGCCAGCAGTCTTACCGGGACAGGGACCGAAAAACTGTTTTTT.

V is TRBV5-4 and J is TRBJ2-5, with D perhaps TRBD1 (5 bases). Germline V lookup: CDR1 SGHNT, CDR2 YYREEE (reference sequence). The CDR3 loop spans 16 amino acids. V was pared by 4 bases and J by 1 base, with 17 bases between. The CDR3 loop reads CASSPSKVGAQETQYF. The CDR3 coding sequence is TGTGCCAGCAGCCCATCCAAAGTTGGGGCCCAAGAGACCCAGTACTTC.

This clone occurred once. The CDR3 DNA sequence: TGTGCCTGGACCGGGGGGCAAACTAATGAAAAACTGTTTTTT. Protein product: CAWTGGQTNEKLFF. The chain carries TRBV30 and TRBJ1-4; possible D gene TRBD1, 6 bases. V was clipped by 4 bases and J by 1 base, with 10 bases between them. Germline-derived CDR1 and CDR2 are GTSNPN and SVGIG (reference sequence). The CDR3 is made up of 14 amino acids.